The rows below give T cell receptor beta chains drawn from one sample of a study of cytomegalovirus exposure and HLA in healthy donors. Produced via immunoSEQ multiplex PCR; TCRdb's table is partial and in-frame only. The sample lists about 150,000 clones; 70% to 85% were seen once. Sequenced input: PBMCs. Source of these receptors: a woman in her 50s in good health and CMV-seropositive. CDR3s include the opening cysteine and the closing phenylalanine or tryptophan. The D gene is left open where the match is weak. Not every row has a clone size; where given, it reads once, few, many or a size class.

j_call: TRBJ2-1
v_call: TRBV5-1
clone_size: NA
d_call: NA
cdr3_nt: TGCGCCAGTTATCTGGGGGGACCTGTTAATGAGCAGTTCTTC
cdr3_aa: CASYLGGPVNEQFF

j_call: TRBJ1-6
v_call: TRBV19
clone_size: few
d_call: NA
cdr3_nt: TGTGCCAGTAGTATCTCGGGACTTCATAATTCACCCCTCCACTTT
cdr3_aa: CASSISGLHNSPLHF

j_call: TRBJ2-7
v_call: TRBV27
clone_size: NA
d_call: NA
cdr3_nt: TGTGCCAGCAGTTTCGGCGACAGCTCCTACGAGCAGTACTTC
cdr3_aa: CASSFGDSSYEQYF

j_call: TRBJ1-5
v_call: TRBV6-1
clone_size: NA
d_call: NA
cdr3_nt: TGTGCCAGCAGTGAAGGTAGAGGAAACAATCAGCCCCAGCATTTT
cdr3_aa: CASSEGRGNNQPQHF

j_call: TRBJ1-3
v_call: TRBV18
clone_size: NA
d_call: NA
cdr3_nt: TGTGCCAGCTCACCACCAGGGGCTGGAAACACCATATATTTT
cdr3_aa: CASSPPGAGNTIYF

j_call: TRBJ2-6
v_call: TRBV19
clone_size: NA
d_call: TRBD1
cdr3_nt: TGTGCCAGTAGTAGAGGACAGGGCTCTGGGGCCAACGTCCTGACTTTC
cdr3_aa: CASSRGQGSGANVLTF

j_call: TRBJ1-1
v_call: TRBV5-4
clone_size: NA
d_call: TRBD1
cdr3_nt: TGTGCCAGCAGCATCCAAGGGGGCCCCCCTGAAGCTTTCTTT
cdr3_aa: CASSIQGGPPEAFF

j_call: TRBJ1-1
v_call: TRBV6-5
clone_size: few
d_call: NA
cdr3_nt: TGTGCCAGCAGTTATGCTTCCGGTTACACTGAAGCTTTCTTT
cdr3_aa: CASSYASGYTEAFF

j_call: TRBJ1-6
v_call: TRBV5-4
clone_size: once
d_call: TRBD1
cdr3_nt: TGTGCCAGCAGCTCGACAGGGCCCCTCCACTTT
cdr3_aa: CASSSTGPLHF

j_call: TRBJ2-3
v_call: TRBV2
clone_size: NA
d_call: TRBD2
cdr3_nt: TGTGCCAGCAGTGAGGCGGGGGTGGCAGATACGCAGTATTTT
cdr3_aa: CASSEAGVADTQYF

j_call: TRBJ1-2
v_call: TRBV6-4
clone_size: NA
d_call: TRBD1
cdr3_nt: TGTGCCAGCAGTATATCCGGCACAGGGGGTGGCTACACCTTC
cdr3_aa: CASSISGTGGGYTF

j_call: TRBJ2-3
v_call: TRBV9
clone_size: NA
d_call: TRBD2
cdr3_nt: TGTGCCAGCAGCCTGGGACTAGCGGGGTTGACAGATACGCAGTATTTT
cdr3_aa: CASSLGLAGLTDTQYF

j_call: TRBJ1-2
v_call: TRBV29-1
clone_size: NA
d_call: NA
cdr3_nt: TGCAGCGTGCGGGGGAACTATGGCTACACCTTC
cdr3_aa: CSVRGNYGYTF

j_call: TRBJ1-3
v_call: TRBV7-9
clone_size: NA
d_call: NA
cdr3_nt: TGTGCCAGCAGCTTAAAGGAGTTCCCCGTTGGAAACACCATATATTTT
cdr3_aa: CASSLKEFPVGNTIYF

j_call: TRBJ2-3
v_call: TRBV7-2
clone_size: NA
d_call: TRBD1
cdr3_nt: TGTGCCAGCAGCCTGGACAGGGTCACAGATACGCAGTATTTT
cdr3_aa: CASSLDRVTDTQYF

j_call: TRBJ1-5
v_call: TRBV7-2
clone_size: NA
d_call: NA
cdr3_nt: TGTGCCAGCAGCTTAGGAGGGATAAATCAGCCCCAGCATTTT
cdr3_aa: CASSLGGINQPQHF

j_call: TRBJ1-2
v_call: TRBV7-9
clone_size: NA
d_call: NA
cdr3_nt: TGTGCCAGCAGCTTAGCGGGGGGCTATGGCTACACCTTC
cdr3_aa: CASSLAGGYGYTF

j_call: TRBJ1-2
v_call: TRBV11-2
clone_size: NA
d_call: NA
cdr3_nt: TGTGCCAGCAGCTTAATGGGGCAATCGGTATACTATGGCTACACCTTC
cdr3_aa: CASSLMGQSVYYGYTF

j_call: TRBJ2-3
v_call: TRBV25-1
clone_size: few
d_call: TRBD2
cdr3_nt: TGTGCCAGCAGTGCCTTGGGGCTAGCGGGAATCACAGATACGCAGTATTTT
cdr3_aa: CASSALGLAGITDTQYF

j_call: TRBJ2-1
v_call: TRBV30
clone_size: few
d_call: NA
cdr3_nt: TGTGCCTGGAGCTCCGATACAGACAGGGACTATGAGCAGTTCTTC
cdr3_aa: CAWSSDTDRDYEQFF

j_call: TRBJ2-7
v_call: TRBV28
clone_size: NA
d_call: NA
cdr3_nt: TGTGCCAGCAGACGGGGGGCTTACGAGCAGTACTTC
cdr3_aa: CASRRGAYEQYF

j_call: TRBJ1-4
v_call: TRBV7-2
clone_size: NA
d_call: NA
cdr3_nt: TGTGCCAGCAGCTTAGGGGGCTCGGCAAAGGGGGAAAAACTGTTTTTT
cdr3_aa: CASSLGGSAKGEKLFF

j_call: TRBJ2-2
v_call: TRBV19
clone_size: NA
d_call: TRBD2
cdr3_nt: TGTGCCAGTAAGAGCTTAGCGGGGGGAACCGGGGAGCTGTTTTTT
cdr3_aa: CASKSLAGGTGELFF

j_call: TRBJ1-6
v_call: TRBV30
clone_size: NA
d_call: NA
cdr3_nt: TGTGCCTGGGGACAGCAAAATTCACCCCTCCACTTT
cdr3_aa: CAWGQQNSPLHF

j_call: TRBJ1-2
v_call: TRBV13
clone_size: NA
d_call: NA
cdr3_nt: TGTGCCAGCAGCTTAGGGGCAGGGAGGATGGGGGTAGTTGGCTACACCTTC
cdr3_aa: CASSLGAGRMGVVGYTF

j_call: TRBJ2-7
v_call: TRBV15
clone_size: once
d_call: TRBD2
cdr3_nt: TGTGCCACCAGCAGAGATGGACCCGGGACTAGCAACGAGCAGTACTTC
cdr3_aa: CATSRDGPGTSNEQYF

j_call: TRBJ2-2
v_call: TRBV7-9
clone_size: NA
d_call: TRBD2
cdr3_nt: TGTGCCAGCAGCTCCGGACTAGCCTCGAACACCGGGGAGCTGTTTTTT
cdr3_aa: CASSSGLASNTGELFF

j_call: TRBJ1-5
v_call: TRBV6-1
clone_size: NA
d_call: NA
cdr3_nt: TGTGCCAGCAGTGGACAGAATCAGCCCCAGCATTTT
cdr3_aa: CASSGQNQPQHF

j_call: TRBJ1-1
v_call: TRBV11-2
clone_size: NA
d_call: NA
cdr3_nt: TGTGCCAGCAGCTCCCGACCACCGGGTAACATGAACACTGAAGCTTTCTTT
cdr3_aa: CASSSRPPGNMNTEAFF

j_call: TRBJ1-1
v_call: TRBV7-8
clone_size: few
d_call: NA
cdr3_nt: TGTGCCAGCAGCTCACAGGGGAACACTGAAGCTTTCTTT
cdr3_aa: CASSSQGNTEAFF

j_call: TRBJ1-2
v_call: TRBV6-9
clone_size: once
d_call: NA
cdr3_nt: TGTGCCAGCATCCTTACACCCGGGAATGGCTACACCTTC
cdr3_aa: CASILTPGNGYTF

j_call: TRBJ1-1
v_call: TRBV29-1
clone_size: NA
d_call: TRBD1
cdr3_nt: TGCAGCGCCCACAGGGGGCCTTCGAAGAATACTGAAGCTTTCTTT
cdr3_aa: CSAHRGPSKNTEAFF

j_call: TRBJ2-1
v_call: TRBV5-6
clone_size: NA
d_call: NA
cdr3_nt: TGTGCCAGCAGCTTTGGGGGGTCCAATGAGCAGTTCTTC
cdr3_aa: CASSFGGSNEQFF

j_call: TRBJ1-5
v_call: TRBV6-5
clone_size: NA
d_call: NA
cdr3_nt: TGTGCCAGCAGTCGTCTTCCAGGATTTGGCCAGCCCCAGCATTTT
cdr3_aa: CASSRLPGFGQPQHF

j_call: TRBJ1-6
v_call: TRBV14
clone_size: NA
d_call: TRBD1
cdr3_nt: TGTGCCAGCAGCCTTAAGACCGGGACAGGGTCCTATAATTCACCCCTCCACTTT
cdr3_aa: CASSLKTGTGSYNSPLHF

j_call: TRBJ2-5
v_call: TRBV6-5
clone_size: NA
d_call: NA
cdr3_nt: TGTGCCAGCAGTAACCCTACACCTAGGGAGACCCAGTACTTC
cdr3_aa: CASSNPTPRETQYF

j_call: TRBJ1-2
v_call: TRBV5-5
clone_size: NA
d_call: NA
cdr3_nt: TGTGCCAGCAGCTTGGACTCAAACTATGGCTACACCTTC
cdr3_aa: CASSLDSNYGYTF

j_call: TRBJ1-1
v_call: TRBV18
clone_size: NA
d_call: NA
cdr3_nt: TGTGCCAGCTCACCACGAGGGCTGGGTACTGAAGCTTTCTTT
cdr3_aa: CASSPRGLGTEAFF

j_call: TRBJ2-1
v_call: TRBV6-5
clone_size: few
d_call: NA
cdr3_nt: TGTGCCAGCAGCCTCAGGGGGGCCTACAATGAGCAGTTCTTC
cdr3_aa: CASSLRGAYNEQFF

j_call: TRBJ2-7
v_call: TRBV4-1
clone_size: NA
d_call: TRBD2
cdr3_nt: TGCGCCAGCAGCCTGGGACTAGCGGAAAATTTGTTAGAGCAGTACTTC
cdr3_aa: CASSLGLAENLLEQYF

j_call: TRBJ2-5
v_call: TRBV7-9
clone_size: NA
d_call: NA
cdr3_nt: TGTGCCAGCAGCTTACGAGCAGGCCAAGAGACCCAGTACTTC
cdr3_aa: CASSLRAGQETQYF

j_call: TRBJ2-3
v_call: TRBV5-1
clone_size: NA
d_call: TRBD2
cdr3_nt: TGCGCCAGCAGCTTGAGCAGCGGGGGACCATTCGATACGCAGTATTTT
cdr3_aa: CASSLSSGGPFDTQYF

j_call: TRBJ2-3
v_call: TRBV19
clone_size: NA
d_call: NA
cdr3_nt: TGTGCCAGTAGTCCAAACACCCCGACGCAGTATTTT
cdr3_aa: CASSPNTPTQYF

j_call: TRBJ1-5
v_call: TRBV18
clone_size: NA
d_call: TRBD1
cdr3_nt: TGTGCCAGCTCACCACCGGTCGGCCCGGGACAGAAAAATCAGCCCCAGCATTTT
cdr3_aa: CASSPPVGPGQKNQPQHF

j_call: TRBJ2-3
v_call: TRBV28
clone_size: NA
d_call: TRBD2
cdr3_nt: TGTGCCAGCAGTTCTCCTGCGCGGGGGAAGCAGTATTTT
cdr3_aa: CASSSPARGKQYF

j_call: TRBJ1-5
v_call: TRBV5-5
clone_size: once
d_call: TRBD1
cdr3_nt: TGTGCCAGCAGCTTGACAGGGGGGGATAGCAATCAGCCCCAGCATTTT
cdr3_aa: CASSLTGGDSNQPQHF

j_call: TRBJ2-1
v_call: TRBV12-5
clone_size: NA
d_call: NA
cdr3_nt: TGTGCTAGTGGTTTGGACGACAGACCAAAAACAATAGCCTACAATGAGCAGTTCTTC
cdr3_aa: CASGLDDRPKTIAYNEQFF

j_call: TRBJ1-2
v_call: TRBV27
clone_size: NA
d_call: NA
cdr3_nt: TGTGCCAGCAGTTTAACCTCGACAGGAGCTAACTATGGCTACACCTTC
cdr3_aa: CASSLTSTGANYGYTF

j_call: TRBJ2-7
v_call: TRBV30
clone_size: NA
d_call: TRBD2
cdr3_nt: TGTGCCTGGAGAGCCTCGGGGGGGGCGCGGAACGAGCAGTACTTC
cdr3_aa: CAWRASGGARNEQYF

j_call: TRBJ2-3
v_call: TRBV5-6
clone_size: NA
d_call: TRBD2
cdr3_nt: TGTGCCAGCAGCTTGTACGGGACTAGCAGGACAGATACGCAGTATTTT
cdr3_aa: CASSLYGTSRTDTQYF

j_call: TRBJ1-1
v_call: TRBV2
clone_size: NA
d_call: NA
cdr3_nt: TGTGCCAGCAGAAGGGGCCCGAACACTGAAGCTTTCTTT
cdr3_aa: CASRRGPNTEAFF

j_call: TRBJ1-4
v_call: TRBV6-5
clone_size: NA
d_call: NA
cdr3_nt: TGTGCCAGCAGTCAGGGTATGGCAACTAATGAAAAACTGTTTTTT
cdr3_aa: CASSQGMATNEKLFF

j_call: TRBJ1-1
v_call: TRBV10-2
clone_size: NA
d_call: NA
cdr3_nt: TGCGCCAGCAGTGACCAGGGAGGGAGGGCTTTCTTT
cdr3_aa: CASSDQGGRAFF